These T cell receptor beta chains were read from a single sample in a study of response to subunit inactivated influenza vaccine. A single record per CDR3 protein comes from TCRdb applying MiXCR to the RT-PCR reads. The sample yields roughly 710,000 distinct CDR3 sequences, 13% to 15% seen once. The sequencing here drew on PBMCs from blood, taken roughly 2 weeks before vaccination. The origin of the receptors is a man in his fifties or sixties who received an inactivated influenza vaccine. Each CDR3 is given with its conserved first and last residue. D genes are given only for firm matches. Some rows mark clone size as missing; the rest say once, few, many or name a class of expanded clone.

d_call	v_call	clone_size	j_call	cdr3_nt	cdr3_aa
-	TRBV15	few	TRBJ2-2	TGTGCCACCAGCAGAGATCTTAAAGGGCCCGGGGAGCTGTTTTTT	CATSRDLKGPGELFF
-	TRBV5-1	few	TRBJ2-5	TGCGCCAGCAAGCAGGGTGAACAAGAGACCCAGTACTTC	CASKQGEQETQYF
-	TRBV25-1	few	TRBJ2-3	TGTGCCAGCAGTGAAAGCCCCCCAAGCACAGATACGCAGTATTTT	CASSESPPSTDTQYF
TRBD2	TRBV29-1	-	TRBJ2-5	TGCAGCGTTGTATTAGCGGGAACCATCCGGGTCGAGACCCAGTACTTC	CSVVLAGTIRVETQYF
-	TRBV6-5	-	TRBJ2-1	TGTGCCAGCAGCGTTCTTGGGGCAGGGAGACACAATGAGCAGTTCTTC	CASSVLGAGRHNEQFF
TRBD2	TRBV10-3	-	TRBJ2-1	TGTGCCATCAGTGAGACGACTAGCGGGACCGACAATGAGCAGTTCTTC	CAISETTSGTDNEQFF
-	TRBV5-1	few	TRBJ1-1	TGCGCCAGCAGCTTGCTTGGTCAGACTATGAACACTGAAGCTTTCTTT	CASSLLGQTMNTEAFF
-	TRBV7-9	few	TRBJ1-2	TGTGCCAGCAGCTTCGCCGAGGCGTTTGGCTATGGCTACACCTTC	CASSFAEAFGYGYTF
TRBD1	TRBV5-8	-	TRBJ1-1	TGTGCCAGCAGCCCGGCCTACAGGGGGCGCGACAATGAAGCTTTCTTT	CASSPAYRGRDNEAFF
TRBD2	TRBV6-1	-	TRBJ2-2	TGTGCCAGCAGCAAGGGGACTAGCGGGGTTCCCGGGGAGCTGTTTTTT	CASSKGTSGVPGELFF
TRBD1	TRBV20-1	-	TRBJ2-7	TGCAGTATAGTCGACAGGGGAATCTACGAGCAGTACTTC	CSIVDRGIYEQYF
TRBD1	TRBV6-1	-	TRBJ2-2	TGTGCCAGCACTATAACAGGGGGAGGCGGCGGGGAGCTGTTTTTT	CASTITGGGGGELFF
-	TRBV9	few	TRBJ2-2	TGTGCCAGCAGCGTCCTGGACGGTGGGGGCACCGGGGAGCTGTTTTTT	CASSVLDGGGTGELFF
TRBD2	TRBV5-1	few	TRBJ2-3	TGCGCCAGCAGCAACGGACTAGCGGACGTCACAGATACGCAGTATTTT	CASSNGLADVTDTQYF
TRBD2	TRBV20-1	few	TRBJ2-1	TGCAGTGCTAGCACTAGCGGGAGGTTGTATGAGCAGTTCTTC	CSASTSGRLYEQFF
TRBD1	TRBV7-2	-	TRBJ2-7	TGTGCCAGCAGCTTAATCCAGACAGGGAGTAAGGAGCAGTACTTC	CASSLIQTGSKEQYF
-	TRBV4-3	-	TRBJ1-2	TGCGCCAGCAGCCCTTTCGGAACGGAGAGCTATGGCTACACCTTC	CASSPFGTESYGYTF
TRBD2	TRBV28	-	TRBJ2-7	TGTGCCAGCAGTTTGGGCATAGCGGGGGCGGACTACGAGCAGTACTTC	CASSLGIAGADYEQYF